This T cell receptor (beta chain) is drawn from a study of cytomegalovirus exposure and HLA in healthy donors. The overall study: The Caucasian-associated ancestry cluster contained about four fifths of the approximately 420 genotyped donors. General study findings and limits: Evidence from a later analysis indicated that most CMV-associated TCR beta chains looked HLA-restricted. Only CMV serostatus was available as immune exposure information.

Details on this clone: Its antigen is unidentified.

The PCR was carried out with 60 Vbeta primers and 13 Jbeta primers. Produced via immunoSEQ multiplex PCR; TCRdb's table is partial and in-frame only. The table records about 130,000 clones, roughly 80% of them present only once. Germline loops: CDR1 SNHLY, CDR2 FYNNEI. CDR3 length: 14 residues. V lost 6 bases and J lost 2; bases outside the gene matches: 7. The sample comprised PBMCs. The receptor comes from a man between 18 and 29 years old in good health and CMV-seropositive. The genes are TRBV2 and TRBJ2-7; 7 bases align to TRBD1. In DNA, the CDR3 is TGTGCCAGCAGCCAGACAGGGAACCCCTACGAGCAGTACTTC. It is translated as CASSQTGNPYEQYF. Supplemented by reference TRBV2 and TRBJ2-7, the full variable domain reads EPEVTQTPSHQVTQMGQEVILRCVPISNHLYFYWYRQILGQKVEFLVSFYNNEISEKSEIFDDQFSVERPDGSNFTLKIRSTKLEDSAMYFCASSQTGNPYEQYFGPGTRLTVT.